This T cell receptor beta chain was retrieved from a study of blood T cell repertoires in COVID-19. TCRdb's table, derived via immunoSEQ multiplex PCR, lists solely in-frame clones and lacks some. This table has some 83,000 clones, 86% appearing once. The CDR3 spans 13 residues. The germline V and J ends were trimmed by 7 bases and 0 bases, with 7 bases remaining between them. Per germline, CDR1 MDHEN and CDR2 SYDVKM. This TCR derives from a man older than 75 in a cohort sampled during active COVID-19. The chain combines TRBV28 with TRBJ2-1, with D unresolved. Input material: peripheral blood. CDR3 in DNA: TGTGCCAGCAAGCATAGCTCCTACAATGAGCAGTTCTTC. This translates into CASKHSSYNEQFF.